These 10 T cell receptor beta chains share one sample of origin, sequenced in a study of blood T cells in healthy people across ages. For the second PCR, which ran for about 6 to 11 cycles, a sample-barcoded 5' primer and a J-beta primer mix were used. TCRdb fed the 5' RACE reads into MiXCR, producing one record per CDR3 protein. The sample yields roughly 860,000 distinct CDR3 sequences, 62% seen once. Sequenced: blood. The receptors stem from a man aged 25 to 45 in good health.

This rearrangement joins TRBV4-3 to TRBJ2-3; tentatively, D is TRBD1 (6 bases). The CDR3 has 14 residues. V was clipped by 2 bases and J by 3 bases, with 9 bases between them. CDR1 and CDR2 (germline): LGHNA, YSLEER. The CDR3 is CASSQLGGTDTQYF. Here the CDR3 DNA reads TGCGCCAGCAGCCAACTAGGGGGTACAGATACGCAGTATTTT.

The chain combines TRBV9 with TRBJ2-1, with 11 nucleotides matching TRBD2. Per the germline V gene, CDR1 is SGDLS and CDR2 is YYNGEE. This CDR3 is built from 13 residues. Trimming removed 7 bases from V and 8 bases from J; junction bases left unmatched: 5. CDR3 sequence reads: CASVAGGPYEQFF. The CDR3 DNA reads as TGTGCCAGCGTAGCGGGGGGGCCGTATGAGCAGTTCTTC.

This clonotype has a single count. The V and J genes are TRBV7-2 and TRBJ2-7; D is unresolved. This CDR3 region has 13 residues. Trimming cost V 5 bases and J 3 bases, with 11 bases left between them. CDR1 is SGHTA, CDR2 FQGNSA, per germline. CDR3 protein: CASSPFLNYEQYF. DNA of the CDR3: TGTGCCAGCAGCCCATTCCTCAACTACGAGCAGTACTTC.

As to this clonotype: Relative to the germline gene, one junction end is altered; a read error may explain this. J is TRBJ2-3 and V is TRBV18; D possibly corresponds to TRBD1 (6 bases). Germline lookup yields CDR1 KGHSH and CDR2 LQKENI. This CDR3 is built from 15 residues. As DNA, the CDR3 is TGTGCCGGCTCACCAAGGGACACTAATCCAGATACGCAGTATTTT. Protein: CAGSPRDTNPDTQYF.

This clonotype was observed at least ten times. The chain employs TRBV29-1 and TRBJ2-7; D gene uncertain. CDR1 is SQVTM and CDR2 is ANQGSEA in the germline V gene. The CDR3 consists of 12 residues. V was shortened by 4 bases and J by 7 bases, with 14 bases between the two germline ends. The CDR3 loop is CSVGVELREQYF. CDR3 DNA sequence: TGCAGCGTTGGAGTGGAGCTGAGAGAGCAGTACTTC.

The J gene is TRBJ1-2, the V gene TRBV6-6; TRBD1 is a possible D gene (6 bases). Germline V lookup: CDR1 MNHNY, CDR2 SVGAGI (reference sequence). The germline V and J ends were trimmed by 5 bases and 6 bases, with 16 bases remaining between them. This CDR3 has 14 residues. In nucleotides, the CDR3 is TGTGCCAGCAGTCTCCCCCCGGGGGCTAATGGCTACACCTTC. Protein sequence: CASSLPPGANGYTF.

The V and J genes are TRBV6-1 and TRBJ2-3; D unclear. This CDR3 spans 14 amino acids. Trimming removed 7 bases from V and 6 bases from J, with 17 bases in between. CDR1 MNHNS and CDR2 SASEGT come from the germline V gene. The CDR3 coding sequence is TGTGCCAGCACCGAAGGAAGAGAGAGGGATACGCAGTATTTT. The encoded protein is CASTEGRERDTQYF.

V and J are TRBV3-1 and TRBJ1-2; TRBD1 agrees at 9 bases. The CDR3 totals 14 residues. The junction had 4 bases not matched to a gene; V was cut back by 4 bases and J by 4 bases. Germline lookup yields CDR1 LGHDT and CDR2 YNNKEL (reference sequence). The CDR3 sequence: CASSPTGGIYGYTF. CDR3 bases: TGTGCCAGCAGCCCTACAGGGGGCATCTATGGCTACACCTTC.

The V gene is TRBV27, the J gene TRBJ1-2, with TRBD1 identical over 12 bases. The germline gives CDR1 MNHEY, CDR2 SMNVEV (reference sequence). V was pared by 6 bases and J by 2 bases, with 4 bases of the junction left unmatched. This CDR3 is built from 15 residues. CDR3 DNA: TGTGCCAGCAGATACGGGACAGGGGGCAACTATGGCTACACCTTC. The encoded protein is CASRYGTGGNYGYTF.

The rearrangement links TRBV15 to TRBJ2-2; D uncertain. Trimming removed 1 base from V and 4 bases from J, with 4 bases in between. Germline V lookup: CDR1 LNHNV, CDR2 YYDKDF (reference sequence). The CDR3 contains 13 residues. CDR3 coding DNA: TGTGCCACCAGCAGAGTAGGCACCGGGGAGCTGTTTTTT. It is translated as CATSRVGTGELFF.